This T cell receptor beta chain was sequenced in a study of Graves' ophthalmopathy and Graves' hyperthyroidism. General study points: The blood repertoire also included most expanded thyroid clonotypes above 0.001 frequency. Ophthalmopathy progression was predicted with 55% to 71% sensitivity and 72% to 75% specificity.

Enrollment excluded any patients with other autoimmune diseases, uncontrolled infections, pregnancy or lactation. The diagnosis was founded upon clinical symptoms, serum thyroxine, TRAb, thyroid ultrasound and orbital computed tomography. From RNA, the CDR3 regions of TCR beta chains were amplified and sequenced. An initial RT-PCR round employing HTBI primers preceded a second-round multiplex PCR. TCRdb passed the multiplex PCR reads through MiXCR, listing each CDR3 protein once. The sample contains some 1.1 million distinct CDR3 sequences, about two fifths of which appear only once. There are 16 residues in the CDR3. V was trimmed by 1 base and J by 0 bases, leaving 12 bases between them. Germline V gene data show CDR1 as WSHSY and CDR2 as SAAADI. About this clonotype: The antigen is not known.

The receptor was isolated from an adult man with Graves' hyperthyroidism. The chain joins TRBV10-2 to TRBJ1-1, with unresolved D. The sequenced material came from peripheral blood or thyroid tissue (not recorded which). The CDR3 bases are TGCGCCAGCAGTGAGTTGGGAAACACCATGAACACTGAAGCTTTCTTT. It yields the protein CASSELGNTMNTEAFF.